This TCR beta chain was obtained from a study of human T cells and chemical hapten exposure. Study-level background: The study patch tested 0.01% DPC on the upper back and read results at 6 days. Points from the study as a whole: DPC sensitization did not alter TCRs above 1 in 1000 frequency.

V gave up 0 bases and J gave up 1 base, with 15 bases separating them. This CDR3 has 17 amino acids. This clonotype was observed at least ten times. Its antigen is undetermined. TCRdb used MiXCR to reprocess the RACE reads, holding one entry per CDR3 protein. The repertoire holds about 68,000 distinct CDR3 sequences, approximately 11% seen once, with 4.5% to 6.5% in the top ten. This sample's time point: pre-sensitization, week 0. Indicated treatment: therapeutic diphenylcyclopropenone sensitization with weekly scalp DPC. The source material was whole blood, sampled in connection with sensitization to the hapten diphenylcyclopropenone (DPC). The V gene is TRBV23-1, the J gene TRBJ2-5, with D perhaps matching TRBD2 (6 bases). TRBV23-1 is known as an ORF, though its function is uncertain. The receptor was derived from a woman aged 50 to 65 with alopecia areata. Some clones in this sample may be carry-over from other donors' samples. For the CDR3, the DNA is TGCGCCAGCAGTCAATCCCGGGAGAACCGGCTCCAAGAGACCCAGTACTTC. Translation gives CASSQSRENRLQETQYF.